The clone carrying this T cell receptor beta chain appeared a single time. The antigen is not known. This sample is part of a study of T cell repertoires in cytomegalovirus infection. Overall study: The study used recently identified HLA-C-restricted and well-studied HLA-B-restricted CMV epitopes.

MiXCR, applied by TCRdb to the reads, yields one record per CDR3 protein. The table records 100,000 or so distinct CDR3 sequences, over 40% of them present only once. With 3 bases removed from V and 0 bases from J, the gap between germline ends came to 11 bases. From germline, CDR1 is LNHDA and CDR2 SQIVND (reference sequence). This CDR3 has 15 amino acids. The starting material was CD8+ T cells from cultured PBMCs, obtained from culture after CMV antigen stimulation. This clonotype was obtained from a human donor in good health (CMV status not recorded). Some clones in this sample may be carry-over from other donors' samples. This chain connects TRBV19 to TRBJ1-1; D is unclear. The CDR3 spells CASSMGSRLNTEAFF. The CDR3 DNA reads TGTGCCAGTAGTATGGGGAGTCGGTTGAACACTGAAGCTTTCTTT.